These 21 T cell receptor beta chains were sequenced from one sample in a study of cytomegalovirus exposure and HLA in healthy donors. PCR primers comprised 60 Vbeta and 13 Jbeta primers. Assay used: immunoSEQ multiplex PCR; TCRdb lists only in-frame clones, some missing. The data contain some 190,000 clones, 77% of them singletons. The sequenced sample was PBMCs. These receptors were obtained from a woman aged 30 to 39 in good health and CMV-seropositive.

V and J are TRBV7-9 and TRBJ2-1, with 9 positions matching TRBD1. Trimming took 1 base from V and 4 from J; bases not matched to a gene: 8. CDR1 and CDR2 (germline): SEHNR, FQNEAQ (reference sequence). The CDR3 sequence is 17 residues long. CDR3 coding DNA: TGTGCCAGCAGCTTAGTCCGGACAGGGGAAGTTTACAATGAGCAGTTCTTC. Its translation is CASSLVRTGEVYNEQFF.

This clone came up once. V and J are TRBV2 and TRBJ1-5; TRBD1 aligns across 7 bases. V dropped 6 bases and J dropped 0; count of bases not matched to a gene: 5. Germline CDR1 is SNHLY and CDR2 is FYNNEI. The CDR3 contains 15 residues. The CDR3 nucleotides are TGTGCCAGCAGCGCTAGGGACAGTAGCAATCAGCCCCAGCATTTT. It encodes CASSARDSSNQPQHF. Together with reference TRBV2 and TRBJ1-5, the CDR3 gives the full variable domain: EPEVTQTPSHQVTQMGQEVILRCVPISNHLYFYWYRQILGQKVEFLVSFYNNEISEKSEIFDDQFSVERPDGSNFTLKIRSTKLEDSAMYFCASSARDSSNQPQHFGDGTRLSIL.

The rearrangement joins TRBV7-2 to TRBJ2-3; TRBD2 is a possible D gene (5 bases). V was trimmed by 0 bases and J by 3 bases, leaving 7 bases between them. Per germline, CDR1 SGHTA and CDR2 FQGNSA. The CDR3 spans 14 residues. As DNA, the CDR3 is TGTGCCAGCAGCTTAGCACGGACTACAGATACGCAGTATTTT. Translated: CASSLARTTDTQYF.

The chain combines TRBV7-9 with TRBJ2-1, with a possible D match to TRBD2 (5 bases). The CDR3 has 18 residues. CDR1 is SEHNR, CDR2 FQNEAQ, per germline (reference sequence). The germline V and J ends were trimmed by 1 base and 0 bases, with 16 bases remaining between them. In nucleotides, the CDR3 is TGTGCCAGCAGCTTAGAATTGAAGAGGGCGATCTCCTACAATGAGCAGTTCTTC. Translated: CASSLELKRAISYNEQFF.

The chain links TRBV7-6 to TRBJ1-1; D is perhaps TRBD1 (5 bases). Trimming cost V 5 bases and J 4 bases, with 20 bases left between them. Germline loops: CDR1 SGHVS, CDR2 FNYEAQ. The CDR3 contains 16 residues. CDR3 amino acids: CASSRRPGGGGTEAFF. In nucleotides, the CDR3 is TGTGCCAGCAGCCGACGGCCCGGGGGGGGTGGCACTGAAGCTTTCTTT.

The V gene is TRBV9, the J gene TRBJ2-7, with 9 bases that match TRBD2. CDR3 size: 16 residues. Germline V lookup: CDR1 SGDLS, CDR2 YYNGEE. V gave up 0 bases and J gave up 6 bases; unmatched junction bases: 10. CDR3 sequence reads: CASSVGVSGRTGEQYF. CDR3 nucleotides: TGTGCCAGCAGCGTAGGAGTAAGCGGGAGGACGGGCGAGCAGTACTTC.

The J gene is TRBJ2-7, the V gene TRBV6-1; 7 bases map to TRBD1. The CDR3 runs 15 residues. Germline CDR1 is MNHNS and CDR2 is SASEGT. V trimming: 6 bases; J trimming: 1 base; junction bases outside the gene matches: 9. CDR3 sequence: CASRGVGTVSYEQYF. The CDR3 bases are TGTGCCAGCAGGGGCGTGGGGACAGTGTCCTACGAGCAGTACTTC.

The chain links TRBV9 to TRBJ2-5, with 7 nucleotides matching TRBD2. Germline lookup yields CDR1 SGDLS and CDR2 YYNGEE. Germline trimming cut 6 bases from V and 4 bases from J; bases unmatched to any gene: 6. This CDR3 comprises 13 residues. The DNA for the CDR3 is TGTGCCAGCACTGGGGGGGATGGAGAGACCCAGTACTTC. Translating it yields CASTGGDGETQYF.

Regarding this clone: The sample carries other DNA sequences with the same CDR3. The J gene is TRBJ2-3, the V gene TRBV7-6, with TRBD2 matching over 12 bases. The CDR3 contains 16 residues. Germline-derived CDR1 and CDR2 are SGHVS and FNYEAQ. V shed 3 bases and J 6 bases; nucleotides not matched to a gene: 7. The CDR3 coding sequence is TGTGCCAGCAGCTTGGGTCTAGCGGGGGGGCAGGATACGCAGTATTTT. Protein: CASSLGLAGGQDTQYF.

The chain uses TRBV9 and TRBJ2-3, with a possible D match to TRBD2 (5 bases). The CDR3 loop spans 15 amino acids. V was trimmed by 3 bases and J by 1 base, leaving 12 bases between them. Per germline, CDR1 SGDLS and CDR2 YYNGEE. The CDR3 bases are TGTGCCAGCAGCGGGTTTGGGCGGGGCACAGATACGCAGTATTTT. Its protein is CASSGFGRGTDTQYF.

The rearrangement links TRBV10-3 to TRBJ1-2; TRBD1 matches at 9 bases. Germline V gene lookup returns CDR1 ENHRY and CDR2 SYGVKD. CDR3 length equals 15 residues. The V segment lost 3 bases and the J segment 5 bases; nucleotides outside the gene matches: 7. CDR3 bases: TGTGCCATCAGTGATGAGGGACAGGGATGGTATGGCTACACCTTC. Translating gives CAISDEGQGWYGYTF.

The chain links TRBV4-2 to TRBJ2-3, with 11 bases identical to TRBD1. V gave up 5 bases and J gave up 4 bases; unmatched junction bases: 14. Germline V gene lookup returns CDR1 LGHNA and CDR2 YNFKEQ. The CDR3 spans 18 residues. The CDR3 loop reads CASSTRPGTGGSADTQYF. Written as DNA, the CDR3 is TGTGCCAGCAGCACGCGTCCCGGGACAGGGGGATCTGCAGATACGCAGTATTTT.

The J gene is TRBJ1-2, the V gene TRBV2; a weak D match, TRBD1 (6 bases). There are 13 residues in the CDR3. Germline CDR1 reads SNHLY; CDR2 reads FYNNEI. The ends were cut back, 9 bases at V and 8 bases at J, with 19 bases in the middle. The CDR3 nucleotides are TGTGCCAGTTGGTATTGGGGGCGTAAGGGCTACACCTTC. Its translation is CASWYWGRKGYTF.

V and J are TRBV5-6 and TRBJ1-3; 7 nucleotides agree with TRBD1. Per the germline V gene, CDR1 is SGHDT and CDR2 is YYEEEE. V trimming: 3 bases; J trimming: 0 bases; junction bases outside the gene matches: 3. The CDR3 length is 15 residues. CDR3 residues: CASSSGQSSGNTIYF. CDR3 DNA sequence: TGTGCCAGCAGCTCGGGACAGAGCTCTGGAAACACCATATATTTT.

J is TRBJ1-1 and V is TRBV29-1; 7 nucleotides line up with TRBD1. This CDR3 comprises 13 residues. Germline-derived CDR1 and CDR2 are SQVTM and ANQGSEA. The V gene end was trimmed by 7 bases and the J gene end by 0 bases; junction bases not matched to a gene: 5. The CDR3 DNA reads as TGCAGCGGGATAGACAGGGTGAACACTGAAGCTTTCTTT. It is translated as CSGIDRVNTEAFF.

This chain connects TRBV5-1 to TRBJ2-7; 9 nucleotides agree with TRBD2. Germline loops: CDR1 SGHRS, CDR2 YFSETQ. The CDR3 is 15 amino acids. V lost 0 bases to trimming and J lost 2 bases; unmatched junction nucleotides: 3. This CDR3 reads CASSLVASGTYEQYF. The CDR3 region has the DNA TGCGCCAGCAGCTTGGTGGCTAGCGGGACCTACGAGCAGTACTTC.

This chain connects TRBV9 to TRBJ2-3, with D possibly matching TRBD2 (5 bases). The V end lost 1 base, the J end lost 3 bases, and 15 bases lay between the germline ends. This CDR3 comprises 16 residues. The V gene's germline CDR1 is SGDLS and CDR2 YYNGEE. DNA of the CDR3: TGTGCCAGCAGCGTAATCGGCGGACTTCATACAGATACGCAGTATTTT. Amino acid sequence: CASSVIGGLHTDTQYF.

The chain uses TRBV6-5 and TRBJ2-6; D not resolved. V was shortened by 4 bases and J by 3 bases, with 13 bases between the two germline ends. The CDR3 has 16 amino acids. The germline gives CDR1 MNHEY, CDR2 SVGAGI. The CDR3: CASSSSRTGGANVLTF. CDR3 DNA: TGTGCCAGCAGTTCCTCCCGAACTGGTGGGGCCAACGTCCTGACTTTC.

This clone appeared once. J is TRBJ1-2 and V is TRBV9, with TRBD1 matching 10 bases. The J segment lost 8 bases and the V segment lost 4 bases, leaving 11 bases of the junction unmatched. Per germline, CDR1 SGDLS and CDR2 YYNGEE. This CDR3 is built from 15 residues. CDR3 in amino acids: CASSPRDRGLGGYTF. As DNA, the CDR3 is TGTGCCAGCAGCCCCCGGGACAGGGGACTAGGAGGCTACACCTTC.

This clone has a handful of counts. V is TRBV7-2 and J is TRBJ1-1, with D possibly matching TRBD1 (5 bases). Trimming left V 9 bases short and J 4 bases short, with 18 bases between. This CDR3 is 14 amino acids long. Germline CDR1 reads SGHTA; CDR2 reads FQGNSA. The CDR3 sequence: CASTLMGGATEAFF. The CDR3 coding sequence is TGTGCCAGTACCTTAATGGGTGGGGCCACTGAAGCTTTCTTT.

The V call is TRBV5-1, the J call TRBJ2-7, with 9 positions matching TRBD2. The CDR3 runs 15 residues. The ends lost 0 bases at V and 4 bases at J; junction bases unmatched: 5. The germline gives CDR1 SGHRS, CDR2 YFSETQ. DNA for the CDR3: TGCGCCAGCAGCTTGGCCGCTAGCGGGGTGTACGAGCAGTACTTC. This encodes CASSLAASGVYEQYF. Supplemented by reference TRBV5-1 and TRBJ2-7, the full variable domain reads KAGVTQTPRYLIKTRGQQVTLSCSPISGHRSVSWYQQTPGQGLQFLFEYFSETQRNKGNFPGRFSGRQFSNSRSEMNVSTLELGDSALYLCASSLAASGVYEQYFGPGTRLTVT.